The 8 T cell receptor beta chains reported below all come from one sample, sequenced in a study of T cell repertoires in cytomegalovirus infection. MiXCR was run by TCRdb on the reads, yielding one entry per CDR3 protein. The sample has about 400,000 distinct CDR3 sequences, 15% to 20% seen once. Sequenced sample: PBMCs. The receptor source for this set is a human donor in good health (CMV status not recorded). Some clones in this sample may be carry-over from other donors' samples.

This sequence joins TRBV15 and TRBJ1-2; D gene unclear. This CDR3 region has 16 residues. Trimming took off 0 bases at V and 1 base at J, with 12 bases between the two ends. The germline CDR1 and CDR2 sequences are LNHNV and YYDKDF (reference sequence). CDR3: CATSRESGHINYGYTF. Here the CDR3 DNA reads TGTGCCACCAGCAGAGAGAGTGGGCACATTAACTATGGCTACACCTTC. The variable domain in full, with the rest retrieved from reference TRBV15 and TRBJ1-2, is DAMVIQNPRYQVTQFGKPVTLSCSQTLNHNVMYWYQQKSSQAPKLLFHYYDKDFNNEADTPDNFQSRRPNTSFCFLDIRSPGLGDTAMYLCATSRESGHINYGYTFGSGTRLTVV.

Note on this clonotype: A much larger clone lies a single base off, so this may be a read error. The V gene is TRBV7-2, the J gene TRBJ2-1, with D possibly being TRBD2 (6 bases). The CDR3 consists of 14 residues. The V gene's germline CDR1 is SGHTA and CDR2 FQGNSA. CDR3 sequence reads: CAGSPGLHYNEQFF. DNA of the CDR3: TGTGCCGGCAGCCCGGGACTCCACTACAATGAGCAGTTCTTC. Full variable domain (rest looked up from reference TRBV7-2 and TRBJ2-1): GAGVSQSPSNKVTEKGKDVELRCDPISGHTALYWYRQSLGQGLEFLIYFQGNSAPDKSGLPSDRFSAERTGGSVSTLTIQRTQQEDSAVYLCAGSPGLHYNEQFFGPGTRLTVL.

This clonotype was picked up a small number of times. The chain couples TRBV2 to TRBJ1-1, with D possibly matching TRBD1 (5 bases). The ends were cut back, 3 bases at V and 5 bases at J, with 22 bases in the middle. Germline CDR1 SNHLY, CDR2 FYNNEI. This CDR3 is built from 17 residues. The CDR3 DNA follows: TGTGCCAGCAGTGAGACCACCGGGACCCCCTGGAGGACTGAAGCTTTCTTT. Its protein product is CASSETTGTPWRTEAFF.

This clonotype was counted only a few times. The chain joins TRBV7-2 to TRBJ1-3, with D perhaps matching TRBD1 (6 bases). CDR3 size: 15 residues. Between the trimmed V and J ends, which lost 1 base and 1 base, there was a span of 8 bases. Germline V CDR1 and CDR2: SGHTA, FQGNSA. The CDR3 reads CASSLGTGSGNTIYF. CDR3 DNA sequence: TGTGCCAGCAGCTTAGGAACAGGGTCTGGAAACACCATATATTTT. Supplemented by reference TRBV7-2 and TRBJ1-3, the full variable domain reads GAGVSQSPSNKVTEKGKDVELRCDPISGHTALYWYRQSLGQGLEFLIYFQGNSAPDKSGLPSDRFSAERTGGSVSTLTIQRTQQEDSAVYLCASSLGTGSGNTIYFGEGSWLTVV.

CDR3 DNA sequence: TGCGCCAGCAGTGAGTCTAGGGGTAATGAGCAGTTCTTC. The encoded protein is CASSESRGNEQFF. This chain joins TRBV10-2 and TRBJ2-1; D is perhaps TRBD1 (5 bases). The CDR3 contains 13 residues. V was cut by 0 bases and J by 7 bases, with 7 bases left in between. CDR1 is WSHSY and CDR2 is SAAADI in the germline V gene.

This clonotype was counted only a few times. The gene calls are TRBV7-2 and TRBJ1-1; no clear D gene. Trimming took off 3 bases at V and 3 bases at J, with 5 bases between the two ends. This CDR3 spans 12 amino acids. The germline gives CDR1 SGHTA, CDR2 FQGNSA. The CDR3 region has the DNA TGTGCCAGCAGCTTCATTTACACTGAAGCTTTCTTT. Translated: CASSFIYTEAFF. Supplemented by reference TRBV7-2 and TRBJ1-1, the full variable domain reads GAGVSQSPSNKVTEKGKDVELRCDPISGHTALYWYRQSLGQGLEFLIYFQGNSAPDKSGLPSDRFSAERTGGSVSTLTIQRTQQEDSAVYLCASSFIYTEAFFGQGTRLTVV.

The chain has TRBV12-3 or TRBV12-4 and TRBJ1-3; D remains ambiguous. The CDR3 runs to 13 residues. Trimming cost V 8 bases and J 4 bases, with 12 bases left between them. Written as DNA, the CDR3 is TGTGCCAGCCGACTCGACGGGGGAAACACCATATATTTT. Its translation: CASRLDGGNTIYF.

The V gene is TRBV11-2, the J gene TRBJ1-2, with D possibly TRBD1 on 5 matching bases. Germline CDR1 SGHAT, CDR2 FQNNGV. CDR3 length equals 15 residues. V lost 0 bases, J lost 5 bases, and 13 bases lay in between. CDR3 residues: CASSLDPGPGYGYTF. The CDR3 nucleotides read TGTGCCAGCAGCTTAGACCCGGGTCCAGGGTATGGCTACACCTTC. The full variable domain, in which reference TRBV11-2 and TRBJ1-2 provide the parts outside the CDR3, is EAGVAQSPRYKIIEKRQSVAFWCNPISGHATLYWYQQILGQGPKLLIQFQNNGVVDDSQLPKDRFSAERLKGVDSTLKIQPAKLEDSAVYLCASSLDPGPGYGYTFGSGTRLTVV.